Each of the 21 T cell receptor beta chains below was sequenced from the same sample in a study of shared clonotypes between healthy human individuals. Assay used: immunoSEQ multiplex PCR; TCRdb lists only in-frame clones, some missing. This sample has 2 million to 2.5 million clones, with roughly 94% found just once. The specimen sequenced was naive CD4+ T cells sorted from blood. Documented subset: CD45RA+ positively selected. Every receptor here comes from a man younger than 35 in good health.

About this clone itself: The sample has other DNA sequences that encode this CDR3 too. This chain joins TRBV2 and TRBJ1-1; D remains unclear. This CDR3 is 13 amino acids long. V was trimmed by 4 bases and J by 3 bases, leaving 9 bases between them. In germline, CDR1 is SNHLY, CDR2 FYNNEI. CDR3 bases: TGTGCCAGCAGTGTCGGGCAGCACACTGAAGCTTTCTTT. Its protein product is CASSVGQHTEAFF.

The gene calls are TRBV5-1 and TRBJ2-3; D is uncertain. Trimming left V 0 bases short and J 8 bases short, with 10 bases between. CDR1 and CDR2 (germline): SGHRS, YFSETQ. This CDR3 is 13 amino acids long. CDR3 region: CASSLAGEGTQYF. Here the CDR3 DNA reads TGCGCCAGCAGCTTGGCAGGTGAAGGTACGCAGTATTTT.

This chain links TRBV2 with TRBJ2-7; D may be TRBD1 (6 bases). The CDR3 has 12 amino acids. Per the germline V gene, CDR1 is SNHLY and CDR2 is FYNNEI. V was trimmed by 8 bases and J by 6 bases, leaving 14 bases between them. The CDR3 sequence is CASSYREGEQYF. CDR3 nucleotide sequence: TGTGCCAGCTCTTACAGGGAAGGCGAGCAGTACTTC. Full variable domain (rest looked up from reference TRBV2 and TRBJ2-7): EPEVTQTPSHQVTQMGQEVILRCVPISNHLYFYWYRQILGQKVEFLVSFYNNEISEKSEIFDDQFSVERPDGSNFTLKIRSTKLEDSAMYFCASSYREGEQYFGPGTRLTVT.

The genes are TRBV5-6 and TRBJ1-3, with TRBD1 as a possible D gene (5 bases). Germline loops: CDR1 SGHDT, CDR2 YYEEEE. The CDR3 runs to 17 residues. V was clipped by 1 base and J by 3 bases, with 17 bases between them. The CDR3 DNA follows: TGTGCCAGCAGCTTGCAGGGAAACCCCCCTGGTGGAAACACCATATATTTT. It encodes CASSLQGNPPGGNTIYF.

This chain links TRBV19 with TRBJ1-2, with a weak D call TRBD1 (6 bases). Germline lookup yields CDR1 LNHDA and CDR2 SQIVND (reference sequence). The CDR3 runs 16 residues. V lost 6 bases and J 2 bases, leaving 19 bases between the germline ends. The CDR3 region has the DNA TGTGCCAGTAGCACTCTCCTCAGGGACAACAACTATGGCTACACCTTC. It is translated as CASSTLLRDNNYGYTF.

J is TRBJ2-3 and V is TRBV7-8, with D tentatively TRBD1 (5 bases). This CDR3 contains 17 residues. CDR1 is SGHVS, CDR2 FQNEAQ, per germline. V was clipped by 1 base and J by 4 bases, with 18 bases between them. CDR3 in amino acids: CASSLGLGLERPDTQYF. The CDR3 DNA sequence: TGTGCCAGCAGCTTAGGGTTGGGGCTGGAGCGCCCAGATACGCAGTATTTT.

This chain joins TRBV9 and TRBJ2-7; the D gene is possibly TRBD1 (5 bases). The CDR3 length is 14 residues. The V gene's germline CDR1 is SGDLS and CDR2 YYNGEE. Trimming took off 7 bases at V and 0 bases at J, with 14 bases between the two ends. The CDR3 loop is CASGKTDNSYEQYF. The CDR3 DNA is TGTGCCAGCGGTAAAACGGACAACTCCTACGAGCAGTACTTC.

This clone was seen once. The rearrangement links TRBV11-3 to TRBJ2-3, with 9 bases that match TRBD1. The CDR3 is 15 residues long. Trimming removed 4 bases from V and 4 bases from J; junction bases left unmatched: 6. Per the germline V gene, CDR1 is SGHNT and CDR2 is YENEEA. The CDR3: CASSWGQGEADTQYF. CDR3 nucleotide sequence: TGTGCCAGCAGCTGGGGACAGGGAGAAGCAGATACGCAGTATTTT.

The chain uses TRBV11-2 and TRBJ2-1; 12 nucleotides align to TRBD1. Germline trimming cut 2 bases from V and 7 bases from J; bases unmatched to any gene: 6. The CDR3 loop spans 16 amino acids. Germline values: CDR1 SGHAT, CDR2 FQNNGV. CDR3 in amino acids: CASSLLPGQGANEQFF. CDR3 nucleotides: TGTGCCAGCAGCTTACTACCGGGACAGGGGGCAAATGAGCAGTTCTTC.

CDR3 region: CASRWNEQFF. Here the CDR3 DNA reads TGCGCCAGCAGATGGAATGAGCAGTTCTTC. The chain recombines TRBV5-1 with TRBJ2-1; unclear D gene. The V end lost 5 bases, the J end lost 7 bases, and 4 bases lay between the germline ends. Germline CDR1 reads SGHRS; CDR2 reads YFSETQ. CDR3 size: 10 residues.

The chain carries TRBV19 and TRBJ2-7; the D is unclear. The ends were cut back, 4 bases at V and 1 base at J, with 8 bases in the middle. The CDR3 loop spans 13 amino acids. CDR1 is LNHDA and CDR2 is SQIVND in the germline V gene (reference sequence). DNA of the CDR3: TGTGCCAGTAGTAGAGCCGGGTCCTACGAGCAGTACTTC. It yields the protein CASSRAGSYEQYF.

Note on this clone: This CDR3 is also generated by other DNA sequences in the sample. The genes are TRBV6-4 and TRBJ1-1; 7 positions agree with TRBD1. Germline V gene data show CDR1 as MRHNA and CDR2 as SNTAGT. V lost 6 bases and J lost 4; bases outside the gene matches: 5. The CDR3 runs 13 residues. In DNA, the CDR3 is TGTGCCAGCAGCGCTTCAGGGGGCACTGAAGCTTTCTTT. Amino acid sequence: CASSASGGTEAFF.

This CDR3 reads CAGQGNTGELFF. The CDR3 DNA reads as TGTGCTGGACAGGGGAACACCGGGGAGCTGTTTTTT. The gene calls are TRBV5-6 and TRBJ2-2; TRBD1 aligns across 8 bases. This CDR3 is 12 amino acids long. CDR1 is SGHDT, CDR2 YYEEEE, per germline.

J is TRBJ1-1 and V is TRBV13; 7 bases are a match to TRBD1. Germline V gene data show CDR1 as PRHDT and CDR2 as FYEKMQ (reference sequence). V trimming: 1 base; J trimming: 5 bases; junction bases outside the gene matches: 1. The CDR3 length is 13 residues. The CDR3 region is CASSLEGATEAFF. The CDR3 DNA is TGTGCCAGCAGCTTAGAGGGGGCAACTGAAGCTTTCTTT.

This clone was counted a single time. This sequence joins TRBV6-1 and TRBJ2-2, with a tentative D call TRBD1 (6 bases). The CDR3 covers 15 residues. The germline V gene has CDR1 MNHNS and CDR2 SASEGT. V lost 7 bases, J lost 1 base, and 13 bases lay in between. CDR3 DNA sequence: TGTGCCAGCAAGAGCAGGGGCGAGAACACCGGGGAGCTGTTTTTT. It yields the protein CASKSRGENTGELFF.

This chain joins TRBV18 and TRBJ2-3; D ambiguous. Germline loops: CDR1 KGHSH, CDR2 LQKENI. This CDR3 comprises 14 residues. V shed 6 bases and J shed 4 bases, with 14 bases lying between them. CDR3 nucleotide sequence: TGTGCCAGCTCCCTAAACGGGCCCCCAGATACGCAGTATTTT. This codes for CASSLNGPPDTQYF. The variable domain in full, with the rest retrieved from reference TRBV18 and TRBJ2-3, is NAGVMQNPRHLVRRRGQEARLRCSPMKGHSHVYWYRQLPEEGLKFMVYLQKENIIDESGMPKERFSAEFPKEGPSILRIQQVVRGDSAAYFCASSLNGPPDTQYFGPGTRLTVL.

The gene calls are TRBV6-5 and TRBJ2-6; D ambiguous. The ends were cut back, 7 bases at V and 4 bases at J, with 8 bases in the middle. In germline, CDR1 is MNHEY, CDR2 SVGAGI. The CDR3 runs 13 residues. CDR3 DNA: TGTGCCAGCAACCCCCCAGGGGCCAACGTCCTGACTTTC. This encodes CASNPPGANVLTF.

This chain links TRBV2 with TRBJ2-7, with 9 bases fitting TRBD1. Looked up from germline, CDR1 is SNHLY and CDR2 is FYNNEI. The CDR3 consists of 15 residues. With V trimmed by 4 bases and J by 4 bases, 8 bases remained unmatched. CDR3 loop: CASSVRDRVIYEQYF. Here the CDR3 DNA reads TGTGCCAGCAGTGTACGGGACAGGGTAATTTACGAGCAGTACTTC.

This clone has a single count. Written as DNA, the CDR3 is TGTGCCAGCAGCTTAGCCGCGGGAGCTGGAAACACCATATATTTT. The encoded protein is CASSLAAGAGNTIYF. The chain links TRBV7-6 to TRBJ1-3; D is uncertain. The CDR3 length is 15 residues. Per the germline V gene, CDR1 is SGHVS and CDR2 is FNYEAQ. V gave up 0 bases and J gave up 2 bases, with 8 bases separating them. The variable domain in full, with the rest retrieved from reference TRBV7-6 and TRBJ1-3, is GAGVSQSPRYKVTKRGQDVALRCDPISGHVSLYWYRQALGQGPEFLTYFNYEAQQDKSGLPNDRFSAERPEGSISTLTIQRTEQRDSAMYRCASSLAAGAGNTIYFGEGSWLTVV.

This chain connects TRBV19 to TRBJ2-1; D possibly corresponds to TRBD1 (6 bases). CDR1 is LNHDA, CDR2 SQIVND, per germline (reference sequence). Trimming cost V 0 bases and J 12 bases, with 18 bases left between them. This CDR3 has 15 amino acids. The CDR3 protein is CASSIDLVQGDVQFF. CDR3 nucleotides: TGTGCCAGTAGTATAGATCTCGTACAGGGTGATGTGCAGTTCTTC.

Here the CDR3 reads CASRETVLSYEQYF. Written as DNA, the CDR3 is TGTGCCAGCAGGGAGACGGTCCTCTCCTACGAGCAGTACTTC. The chain has TRBV2 and TRBJ2-7; D remains unclear. V was shortened by 6 bases and J by 0 bases, with 12 bases between the two germline ends. Germline V lookup: CDR1 SNHLY, CDR2 FYNNEI. There are 14 residues in the CDR3.